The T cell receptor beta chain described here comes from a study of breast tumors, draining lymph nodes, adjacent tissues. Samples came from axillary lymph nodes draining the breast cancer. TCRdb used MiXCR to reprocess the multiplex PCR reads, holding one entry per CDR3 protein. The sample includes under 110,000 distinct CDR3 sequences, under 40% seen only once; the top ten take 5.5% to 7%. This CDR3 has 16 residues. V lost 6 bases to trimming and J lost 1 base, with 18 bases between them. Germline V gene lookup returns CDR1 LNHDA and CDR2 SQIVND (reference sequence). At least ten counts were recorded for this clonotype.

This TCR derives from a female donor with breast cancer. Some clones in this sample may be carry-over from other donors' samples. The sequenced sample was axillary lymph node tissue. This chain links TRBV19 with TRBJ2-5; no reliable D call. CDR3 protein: CASSLSLRAPQETQYF. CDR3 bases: TGTGCCAGTAGCCTAAGTCTCCGGGCCCCCCAAGAGACCCAGTACTTC.